The T cell receptor (beta chain) described here comes from a study of metastatic and nonmetastatic thyroid tumors. Per the germline V gene, CDR1 is MDHEN and CDR2 is SYDVKM. J lost 9 bases, V lost 7 bases, and 8 bases had no gene match. The CDR3 contains 13 residues. Findings of the study overall: When malignant thyroid tumors were compared with benign nodules, TCR beta diversity was reportedly significantly higher in the malignant tumors. This held in both blood and tumor samples.

Patients underwent thyroid surgery, and none had received any treatment before it. This clone was seen many times. Its cognate antigen is unknown. Original methodology: CDR3 differences across clinicopathological groups were used to build a distant-metastasis classifier for papillary thyroid cancer. Via MiXCR, TCRdb re-called the PCR reads. It is TCRdb's table, rather than the study itself, that gives the V and J calls and clone size. This repertoire shows about 38,000 clones, about 29% found once; its top ten account for roughly a tenth. This chain connects TRBV28 to TRBJ1-2, with TRBD1 identical over 10 bases. Input material: blood. The TCR originated in a male donor with papillary thyroid cancer or a benign thyroid nodule (not recorded which). Some clones in this sample may be carry-over from other donors' samples. CDR3 sequence reads: CASIRGTGDRYTF. CDR3 coding DNA: TGTGCCAGCATCAGGGGGACAGGGGATCGCTACACCTTC.